This T cell receptor (beta chain) was sequenced for a study of CD8 T cells in ankylosing spondylitis. Only a few counts were recorded for this clonotype. What it binds is unknown. Per germline, CDR1 DFQATT and CDR2 SNEGSKA (reference sequence). The CDR3 has 15 residues. Trimming took 3 bases from V and 10 from J; bases not matched to a gene: 17. Broader study findings: Seemingly distinctive of ankylosing spondylitis blood was a TCR beta motif formed by eight highly homologous variants.

TCRdb reprocessed the 5' RACE reads with MiXCR, giving one entry per CDR3 protein. The top ten hold over 4% of the sample, which has over 100,000 distinct CDR3 sequences, more than 9.5% seen once. The V and J genes are TRBV20-1 and TRBJ1-2, with 7 bases lining up with TRBD1. The clonotype was recovered from a female donor with ankylosing spondylitis or in good health (not recorded which). Sequencing input: blood, either unsorted or a sorted T cell fraction (not recorded which). The DNA for the CDR3 is TGCAGTGCTAGCGGGTTCGGCAGGGGGATCGGCGACTACACCTTC. This gives the protein CSASGFGRGIGDYTF.